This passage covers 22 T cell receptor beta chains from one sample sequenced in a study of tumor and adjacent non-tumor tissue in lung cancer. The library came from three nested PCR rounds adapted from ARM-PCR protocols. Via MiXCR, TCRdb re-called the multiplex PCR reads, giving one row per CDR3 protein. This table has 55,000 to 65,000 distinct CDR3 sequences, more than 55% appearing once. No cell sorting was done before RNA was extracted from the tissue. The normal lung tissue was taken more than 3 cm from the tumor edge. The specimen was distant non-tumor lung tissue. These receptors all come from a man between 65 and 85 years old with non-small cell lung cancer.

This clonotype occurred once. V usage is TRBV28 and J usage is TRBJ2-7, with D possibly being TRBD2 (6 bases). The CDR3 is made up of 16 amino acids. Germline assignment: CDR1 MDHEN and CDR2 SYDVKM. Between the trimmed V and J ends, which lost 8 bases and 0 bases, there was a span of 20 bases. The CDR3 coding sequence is TGTGCCAGCGGGCCTACGGGACTCGCGAGCTCCTACGAGCAGTACTTC. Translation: CASGPTGLASSYEQYF.

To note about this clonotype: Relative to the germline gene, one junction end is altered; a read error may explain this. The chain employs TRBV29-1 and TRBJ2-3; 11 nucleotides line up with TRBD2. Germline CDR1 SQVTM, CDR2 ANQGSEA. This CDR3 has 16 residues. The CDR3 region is CSVARSSGRAGDSQYF. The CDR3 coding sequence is TGCAGTGTTGCTCGTAGTAGCGGGAGGGCCGGAGATTCGCAGTATTTT.

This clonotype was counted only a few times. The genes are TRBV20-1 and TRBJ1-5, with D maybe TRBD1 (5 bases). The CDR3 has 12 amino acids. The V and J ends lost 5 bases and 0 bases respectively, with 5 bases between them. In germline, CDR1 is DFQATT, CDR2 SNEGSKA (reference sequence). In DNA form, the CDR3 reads TGCAGTGCTGGGGGTAGCAATCAGCCCCAGCATTTT. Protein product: CSAGGSNQPQHF.

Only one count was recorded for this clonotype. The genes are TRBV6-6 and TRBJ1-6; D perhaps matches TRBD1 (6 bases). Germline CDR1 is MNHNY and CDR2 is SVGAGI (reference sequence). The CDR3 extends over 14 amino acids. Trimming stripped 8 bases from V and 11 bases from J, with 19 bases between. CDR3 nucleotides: TGTGCCAGCCAAGGGGGATTCGGATGTCCACCCCTCCACTTT. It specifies CASQGGFGCPPLHF.

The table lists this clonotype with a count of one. CDR3 in amino acids: CASSQDRIPISPLHF. In DNA, the CDR3 is TGCGCCAGCAGCCAAGATCGAATACCAATTTCACCCCTCCACTTT. This rearrangement joins TRBV4-1 to TRBJ1-6, with D uncertain. CDR1 is MGHRA and CDR2 is YSYEKL in the germline V gene. The CDR3 loop spans 15 amino acids. V was pared by 0 bases and J by 9 bases, with 12 bases between.

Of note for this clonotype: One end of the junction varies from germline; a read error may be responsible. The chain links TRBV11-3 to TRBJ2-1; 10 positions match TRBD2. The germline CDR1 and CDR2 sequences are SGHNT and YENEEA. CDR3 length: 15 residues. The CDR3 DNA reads TGTGCCAGTAGCCTTCTAGCGGGGGTTTACAATGTGCAGTTCTTC. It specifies CASSLLAGVYNVQFF.

The CDR3 DNA reads TGCGCCAGCACCCGTCGTAGCACAGATACGCAGTATTTT. This codes for CASTRRSTDTQYF. The gene calls are TRBV5-1 and TRBJ2-3, with no clear D. From germline, CDR1 is SGHRS and CDR2 YFSETQ. The V end lost 6 bases, the J end lost 0 bases, and 8 bases lay between the germline ends. The CDR3 spans 13 residues.

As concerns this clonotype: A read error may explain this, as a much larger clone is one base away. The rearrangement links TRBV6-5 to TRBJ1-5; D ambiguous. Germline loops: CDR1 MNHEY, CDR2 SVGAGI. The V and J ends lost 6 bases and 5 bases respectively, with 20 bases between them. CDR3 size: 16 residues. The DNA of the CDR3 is TGTGCCAGCAGCCGCGGGATAGGGAAAGAGGATCAGCCCCAGCATTTT. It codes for CASSRGIGKEDQPQHF.

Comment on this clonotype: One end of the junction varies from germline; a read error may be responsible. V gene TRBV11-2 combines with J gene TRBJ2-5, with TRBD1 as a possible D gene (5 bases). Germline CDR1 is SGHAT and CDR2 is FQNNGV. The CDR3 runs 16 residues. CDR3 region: CVSSLGWGADQETQYF. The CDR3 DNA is TGTGTCAGCAGCTTAGGTTGGGGCGCGGACCAAGAGACCCAGTATTTC. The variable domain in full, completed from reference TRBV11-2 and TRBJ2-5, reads EAGVAQSPRYKIIEKRQSVAFWCNPISGHATLYWYQQILGQGPKLLIQFQNNGVVDDSQLPKDRFSAERLKGVDSTLKIQPAKLEDSAVYLCVSSLGWGADQETQYFGPGTRLLVL.

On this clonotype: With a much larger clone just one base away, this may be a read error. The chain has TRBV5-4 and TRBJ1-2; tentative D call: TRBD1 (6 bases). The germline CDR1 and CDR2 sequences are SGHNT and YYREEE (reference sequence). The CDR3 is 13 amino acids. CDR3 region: CANSIQGPGGYTF. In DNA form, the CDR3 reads TGTGCCAACAGCATACAGGGCCCGGGAGGCTACACCTTC. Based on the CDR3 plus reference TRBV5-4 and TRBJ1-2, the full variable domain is ETGVTQSPTHLIKTRGQQVTLRCSSQSGHNTVSWYQQALGQGPQFIFQYYREEENGRGNFPPRFSGLQFPNYSSELNVNALELDDSALYLCANSIQGPGGYTFGSGTRLTVV.

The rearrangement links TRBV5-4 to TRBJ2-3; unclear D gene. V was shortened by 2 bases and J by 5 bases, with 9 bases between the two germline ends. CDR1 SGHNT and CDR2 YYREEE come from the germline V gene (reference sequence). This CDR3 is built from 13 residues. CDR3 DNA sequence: TGTGCCAGCAGCTTACAGAACATAGATACGCAGTATTTT. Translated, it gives CASSLQNIDTQYF. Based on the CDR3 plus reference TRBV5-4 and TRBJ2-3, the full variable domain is ETGVTQSPTHLIKTRGQQVTLRCSSQSGHNTVSWYQQALGQGPQFIFQYYREEENGRGNFPPRFSGLQFPNYSSELNVNALELDDSALYLCASSLQNIDTQYFGPGTRLTVL.

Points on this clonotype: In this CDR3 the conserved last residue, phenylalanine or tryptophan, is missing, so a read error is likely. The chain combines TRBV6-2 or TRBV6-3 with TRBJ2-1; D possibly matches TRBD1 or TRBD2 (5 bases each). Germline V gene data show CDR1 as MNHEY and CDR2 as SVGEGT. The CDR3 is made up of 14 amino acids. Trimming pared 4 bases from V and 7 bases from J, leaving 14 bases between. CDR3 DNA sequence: TGTGCCAGCAGTTTCACCCTGGGGGAAAATGAGCAGTTCTCC. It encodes CASSFTLGENEQFS.

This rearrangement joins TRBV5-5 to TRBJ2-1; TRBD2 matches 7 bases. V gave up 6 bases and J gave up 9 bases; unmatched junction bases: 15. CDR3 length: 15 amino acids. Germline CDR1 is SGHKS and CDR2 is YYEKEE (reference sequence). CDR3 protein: CASNFRLAGGFEQFF. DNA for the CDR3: TGTGCCAGCAATTTCAGACTAGCTGGTGGCTTTGAGCAGTTCTTC.

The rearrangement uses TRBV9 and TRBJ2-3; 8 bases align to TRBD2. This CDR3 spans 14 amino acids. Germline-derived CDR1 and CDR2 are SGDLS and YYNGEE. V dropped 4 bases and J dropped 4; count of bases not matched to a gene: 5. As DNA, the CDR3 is TGTGCCAGCAGCCGGGGGGGGGGGCCAGATACGCAGTATTTT. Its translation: CASSRGGGPDTQYF.

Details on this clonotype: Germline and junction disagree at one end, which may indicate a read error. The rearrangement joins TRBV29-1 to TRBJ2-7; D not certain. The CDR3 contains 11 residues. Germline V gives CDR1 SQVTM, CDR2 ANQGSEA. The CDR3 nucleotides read TGCAGCGCTGGCCAGGCCTATGAGCAGTACTTC. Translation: CSAGQAYEQYF.

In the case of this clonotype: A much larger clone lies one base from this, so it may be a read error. The CDR3 DNA reads as TGTACCAGCAGCCTAGCACCGGGAGCCCCAAAATACACAGATACGCAGTATTTT. Its translation: CTSSLAPGAPKYTDTQYF. J is TRBJ2-3 and V is TRBV14; a weak D match, TRBD2 (6 bases). The CDR3 extends over 18 amino acids. Germline V CDR1 and CDR2: SGHDN, FVKESK.

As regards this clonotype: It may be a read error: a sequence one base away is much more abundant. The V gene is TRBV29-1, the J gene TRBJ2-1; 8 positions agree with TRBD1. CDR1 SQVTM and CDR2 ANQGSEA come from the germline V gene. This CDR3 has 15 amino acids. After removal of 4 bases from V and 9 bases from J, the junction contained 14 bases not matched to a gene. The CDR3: CSVVGVDRVVSEQFF. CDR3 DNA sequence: TGCAGCGTTGTAGGCGTGGACAGGGTTGTGAGTGAGCAGTTCTTC.

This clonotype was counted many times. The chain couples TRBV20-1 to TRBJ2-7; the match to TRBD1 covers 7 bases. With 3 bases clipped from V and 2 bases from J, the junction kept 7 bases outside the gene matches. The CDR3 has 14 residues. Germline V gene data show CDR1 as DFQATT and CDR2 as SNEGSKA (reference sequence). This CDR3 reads CSASRQGSAYEQYF. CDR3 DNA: TGCAGTGCTAGTCGACAGGGCAGTGCCTACGAGCAGTACTTC.

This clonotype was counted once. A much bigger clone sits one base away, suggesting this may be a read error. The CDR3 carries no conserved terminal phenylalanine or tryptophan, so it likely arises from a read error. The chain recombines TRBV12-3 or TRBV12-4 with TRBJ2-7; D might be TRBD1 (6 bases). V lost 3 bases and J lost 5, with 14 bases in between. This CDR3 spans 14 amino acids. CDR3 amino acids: CASSFSPDRNEQYY. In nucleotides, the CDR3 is TGTGCCAGCAGTTTCTCCCCCGACAGGAACGAGCAGTACTAC.

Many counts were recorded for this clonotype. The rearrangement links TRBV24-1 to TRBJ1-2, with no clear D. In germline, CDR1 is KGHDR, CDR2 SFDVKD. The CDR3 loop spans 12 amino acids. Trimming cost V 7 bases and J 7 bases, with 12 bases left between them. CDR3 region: CATREGLGGYTF. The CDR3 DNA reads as TGTGCCACCAGGGAAGGGTTAGGTGGCTACACCTTC.

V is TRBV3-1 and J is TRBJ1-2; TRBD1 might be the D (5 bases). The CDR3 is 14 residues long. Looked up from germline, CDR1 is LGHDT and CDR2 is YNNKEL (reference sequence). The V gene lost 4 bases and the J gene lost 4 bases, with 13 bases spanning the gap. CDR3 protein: CASSPTNGTYGYTF. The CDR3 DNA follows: TGTGCCAGCAGCCCGACGAATGGGACCTATGGCTACACCTTC.

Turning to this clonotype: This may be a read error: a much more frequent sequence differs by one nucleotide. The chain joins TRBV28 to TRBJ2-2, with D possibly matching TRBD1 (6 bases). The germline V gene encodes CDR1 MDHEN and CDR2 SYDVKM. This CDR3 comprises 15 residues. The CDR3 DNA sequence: TGTGTCAGCAGTTCCCCGACAGGAAACACCGGGGAGCTGTTTTTT. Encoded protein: CVSSSPTGNTGELFF.